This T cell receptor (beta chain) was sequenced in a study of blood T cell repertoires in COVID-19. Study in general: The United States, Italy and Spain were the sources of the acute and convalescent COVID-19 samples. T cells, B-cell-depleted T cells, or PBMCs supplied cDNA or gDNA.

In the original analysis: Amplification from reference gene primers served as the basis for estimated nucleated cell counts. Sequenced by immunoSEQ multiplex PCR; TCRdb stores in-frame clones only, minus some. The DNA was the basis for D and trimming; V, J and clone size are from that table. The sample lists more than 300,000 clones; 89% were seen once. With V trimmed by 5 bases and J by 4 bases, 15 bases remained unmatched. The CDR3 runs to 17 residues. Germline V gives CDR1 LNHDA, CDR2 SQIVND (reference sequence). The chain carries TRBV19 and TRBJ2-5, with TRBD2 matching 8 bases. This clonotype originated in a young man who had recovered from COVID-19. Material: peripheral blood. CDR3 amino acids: CASSSLAGGSRLETQYF. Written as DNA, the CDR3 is TGTGCCAGTAGTTCCTTGGCGGGGGGCTCCCGTTTAGAGACCCAGTACTTC.